This TCR beta chain was identified in a study of metastatic and nonmetastatic thyroid tumors. For the study at large: Samples came from malignant and benign thyroid patients, and repertoires were compared across blood and tumor or nodule tissue.

General study points: Significantly higher TCR beta diversity was reportedly seen in malignant thyroid tumors than benign nodules, in blood and tumor.

In the study's own analysis: The study built a papillary thyroid cancer distant-metastasis classifier from CDR3 differences across clinicopathological groups. TCRdb reanalyzed the PCR reads with MiXCR. TCRdb's processing, not the authors' own work, is the source of the V and J calls. The sample consists of several thousand clones, 25% to 30% of them appearing once. Comment on this clone: The antigen remains undetermined.

Each patient went into thyroid surgery without having received any treatment. Sequencing was performed on tumor tissue. The clonotype was recovered from a female donor with papillary thyroid cancer or a benign thyroid nodule (not recorded which). Some clones in this sample may be carry-over from other donors' samples.

Here the CDR3 DNA reads TGTGCCAGCAGCTTAGAGAATGGAGGCTACACCTTC. Translation gives CASSLENGGYTF. V gene TRBV7-2 combines with J gene TRBJ1-2; D unresolved. Germline CDR1 SGHTA, CDR2 FQGNSA. V lost 1 base to trimming and J lost 8 bases, with 8 bases between them. The CDR3 has 12 residues.